The 26 T cell receptor beta chains presented below share a single source sample, sequenced in a study of blood T cells in healthy people across ages. The second PCR ran about 6 to 12 cycles with a sample-barcoded 5' primer and J-beta primers. Via MiXCR, TCRdb re-called the 5' RACE reads, giving one row per CDR3 protein. The sample has about a million distinct CDR3 sequences, roughly 50% seen once. The sample was blood. The receptor set was obtained from a woman aged 60 to 75 in good health.

This clonotype was recorded a few times. This chain links TRBV20-1 with TRBJ2-3; D unresolved. Germline assignment: CDR1 DFQATT and CDR2 SNEGSKA (reference sequence). This CDR3 region has 11 residues. CDR3 DNA sequence: TGCAGGGTCCTCGGCACAGATACGCAGTATTTT. Translated: CRVLGTDTQYF.

V usage is TRBV27 and J usage is TRBJ2-7, with D perhaps TRBD1 or TRBD2 (6 bases each). The CDR3 contains 15 residues. V lost 7 bases and J 7 bases, leaving 23 bases between the germline ends. Germline values: CDR1 MNHEY, CDR2 SMNVEV (reference sequence). Here the CDR3 reads CASIKGGEGYNEQYF. CDR3 nucleotide sequence: TGTGCCAGCATCAAGGGGGGAGAGGGGTACAATGAGCAGTACTTC.

The chain is built from TRBV4-2 and TRBJ2-7; no firm D call. The CDR3 totals 15 residues. V gave up 0 bases and J gave up 2 bases, with 11 bases separating them. The germline V gene has CDR1 LGHNA and CDR2 YNFKEQ. The CDR3 region is CASSQDLSRPYEQYF. The CDR3 region has the DNA TGTGCCAGCAGCCAAGATCTGTCTAGGCCCTACGAGCAGTACTTC.

The rearrangement links TRBV18 to TRBJ2-3; 7 positions match TRBD2. The CDR3 spans 15 residues. Germline CDR1 is KGHSH and CDR2 is LQKENI. J gave up 7 bases and V 2 bases, and 9 bases lay outside the gene matches. The CDR3 reads CASSPAGVQTNTQYF. CDR3 DNA sequence: TGTGCCAGCTCACCAGCGGGGGTACAGACGAATACGCAGTATTTT.

Here the CDR3 reads CASQAGGDYNEQYF. The CDR3 region has the DNA TGTGCCAGTCAAGCGGGAGGGGACTACAATGAGCAGTACTTC. V and J are TRBV6-2 or TRBV6-3 and TRBJ2-5; 10 positions match TRBD2. Germline CDR1 is MNHEY and CDR2 is SVGEGT. The CDR3 covers 14 residues. The ends lost 9 bases at V and 11 bases at J; junction bases unmatched: 15.

The V and J genes are TRBV27 and TRBJ2-7; D remains unclear. The J call may be in error: the DNA end matches TRBJ2-5 better. CDR1 and CDR2 from the germline V gene are MNHEY and SMNVEV (reference sequence). The CDR3 consists of 13 residues. CDR3 sequence: CASSFRLRETQYF. The CDR3 DNA follows: TGTGCCAGCAGTTTCCGGCTTCGCGAGACCCAGTACTTC.

V gene TRBV7-9 combines with J gene TRBJ2-7, with TRBD1 matching 8 bases. CDR1 and CDR2 from the germline V gene are SEHNR and FQNEAQ (reference sequence). V dropped 7 bases and J dropped 2; count of bases not matched to a gene: 10. This CDR3 comprises 15 residues. The CDR3 DNA sequence: TGTGCCAGCAACTCCAAGGGGACAGGAACCTACGAGCAGTACTTC. Its protein product is CASNSKGTGTYEQYF.

The chain couples TRBV6-2 or TRBV6-3 to TRBJ1-5; D gene uncertain. CDR3 length: 17 amino acids. The V gene lost 3 bases and the J gene lost 0 bases, with 15 bases spanning the gap. Germline V lookup: CDR1 MNHEY, CDR2 SVGEGT. CDR3 residues: CASSYRRQKYSNQPQHF. The CDR3 nucleotides are TGTGCCAGCAGTTATCGTCGGCAGAAGTATAGCAATCAGCCCCAGCATTTT.

The chain carries TRBV20-1 and TRBJ2-7; 11 bases agree with TRBD2. The germline V gene has CDR1 DFQATT and CDR2 SNEGSKA (reference sequence). Trimming at V came to 6 bases and at J to 6 bases, leaving 7 bases not matched to a gene. The CDR3 spans 13 residues. Here the CDR3 reads CSARLSGRGEQYF. In DNA form, the CDR3 reads TGCAGTGCGCGACTTAGCGGGAGGGGCGAGCAGTACTTC.

This clonotype was counted a few times. The J gene is TRBJ2-7, the V gene TRBV20-1; 9 bases match TRBD2. The DNA end lines up better with TRBJ2-5; the J call may be wrong. CDR1 is DFQATT and CDR2 is SNEGSKA in the germline V gene (reference sequence). The CDR3 runs 15 residues. The CDR3 spells CSARVKREVWETQYF. The CDR3 DNA reads TGCAGTGCTAGAGTGAAGCGGGAGGTATGGGAGACCCAGTACTTC.

With respect to this clonotype: Compared with germline, one end of the junction differs, possibly owing to a read error. This chain links TRBV30 with TRBJ2-1, with 7 bases lining up with TRBD1. The CDR3 is 17 residues long. Germline assignment: CDR1 GTSNPN and CDR2 SVGIG (reference sequence). The CDR3 protein is CAWSPLKYRGSYIEQFF. The DNA of the CDR3 is TGTGCCTGGAGTCCACTGAAATACAGGGGTTCCTACATTGAGCAGTTCTTC.

This clonotype appeared a few times. This sequence joins TRBV25-1 and TRBJ1-2, with D possibly TRBD1 on 5 matching bases. Germline CDR1 is MGHDK and CDR2 is SYGVNS. The CDR3 consists of 13 residues. The germline V and J ends were trimmed by 4 bases and 4 bases, with 10 bases remaining between them. CDR3 sequence (DNA): TGTGCCAGCAGTGGCAGGGTCGGCTATGGCTACACCTTC. Translation gives CASSGRVGYGYTF.

The chain links TRBV25-1 to TRBJ1-4, with D unresolved. CDR3 length equals 13 residues. Germline V gives CDR1 MGHDK, CDR2 SYGVNS. V lost 2 bases to trimming and J lost 6 bases, with 7 bases between them. In DNA, the CDR3 is TGTGCCAGCAGTGAACTGGACGATGAAAAACTGTTTTTT. The encoded protein is CASSELDDEKLFF.

The rearrangement uses TRBV7-2 and TRBJ2-3; perhaps TRBD2 as D (6 bases). The V end was cut by 6 bases, the J end by 4 bases, with 17 bases between. Germline assignment: CDR1 SGHTA and CDR2 FQGNSA. CDR3 size: 15 residues. CDR3 nucleotides: TGTGCCAGCAGGCGGGATACGGGCAGGTCAGATACGCAGTATTTT. Translation gives CASRRDTGRSDTQYF. Complete variable domain (other parts from reference TRBV7-2 and TRBJ2-3): GAGVSQSPSNKVTEKGKDVELRCDPISGHTALYWYRQSLGQGLEFLIYFQGNSAPDKSGLPSDRFSAERTGGSVSTLTIQRTQQEDSAVYLCASRRDTGRSDTQYFGPGTRLTVL.

In DNA, the CDR3 is TGCGCCAGCAGCGGTCGGGAGGGAGGTGAGCAGTTCTTC. Translating gives CASSGREGGEQFF. The chain recombines TRBV5-1 with TRBJ2-1, with 8 nucleotides matching TRBD2. There are 13 residues in the CDR3. V trimming: 4 bases; J trimming: 9 bases; junction bases outside the gene matches: 6. From germline, CDR1 is SGHRS and CDR2 YFSETQ.

The chain recombines TRBV4-1 with TRBJ2-1; 12 nucleotides align to TRBD2. The V segment lost 5 bases and the J segment 8 bases; nucleotides outside the gene matches: 7. Per the germline V gene, CDR1 is MGHRA and CDR2 is YSYEKL. The CDR3 has 15 amino acids. The CDR3 reads CASSYRLAGEDEQFF. CDR3 coding DNA: TGCGCCAGCAGCTACCGACTAGCGGGAGAGGATGAGCAGTTCTTC.

The rearrangement links TRBV21-1 to TRBJ2-2; the table's TRBD1 call for D was not verified on the DNA. TRBV21-1 counts as a pseudogene. This CDR3 region has 16 residues. The CDR3 loop is CASSPTDEGGTGELFF. The CDR3 DNA is TGTGCCAGCAGCCCTACTGACGAAGGGGGCACCGGGGAGCTGTTTTTT.

The V gene is TRBV12-3 or TRBV12-4, the J gene TRBJ2-7, with TRBD2 matching over 9 bases. The junction had 14 bases not matched to a gene; V was cut back by 5 bases and J by 3 bases. CDR3 length: 17 residues. CDR3 region: CASSPHPVAGVVYEQYF. The CDR3 bases are TGTGCCAGCAGTCCGCACCCGGTAGCGGGAGTGGTCTACGAGCAGTACTTC.

The rearrangement links TRBV5-6 to TRBJ2-1, with 9 bases identical to TRBD2. Germline assignment: CDR1 SGHDT and CDR2 YYEEEE. This CDR3 spans 14 amino acids. V shed 2 bases, J shed 6 bases, and the junction held 3 bases outside the gene matches. CDR3 amino acids: CASSFGLAPNEQFF. The CDR3 DNA follows: TGTGCCAGCAGCTTCGGACTAGCGCCCAATGAGCAGTTCTTC.

This clonotype has a handful of counts. The rearrangement joins TRBV29-1 to TRBJ1-2; D remains unclear. Germline values: CDR1 SQVTM, CDR2 ANQGSEA. The V and J ends lost 4 bases and 8 bases respectively, with 8 bases between them. The CDR3 consists of 10 residues. The CDR3 here is CSVGEAGYTF. CDR3 nucleotides: TGCAGCGTTGGGGAGGCAGGCTACACCTTC.

This clonotype was observed a few times. The chain recombines TRBV28 with TRBJ2-7; maybe TRBD1 (5 bases). The germline gives CDR1 MDHEN, CDR2 SYDVKM. This CDR3 spans 13 amino acids. Trimming took off 5 bases at V and 3 bases at J, with 11 bases between the two ends. CDR3 in DNA: TGTGCCAGCAGTGATACAGGCGGCTACGAGCAGTACTTC. This encodes CASSDTGGYEQYF.

J is TRBJ2-1 and V is TRBV4-1, with TRBD2 identical over 11 bases. V lost 1 base and J lost 6; bases outside the gene matches: 14. The CDR3 has 19 amino acids. CDR1 and CDR2 (germline): MGHRA, YSYEKL. CDR3 loop: CASSQVFIAGGPLSNEQFF. The CDR3 nucleotides read TGCGCCAGCAGCCAAGTGTTTATAGCGGGAGGGCCTTTGTCCAATGAGCAGTTCTTC.

This clonotype appeared a few times. V gene TRBV20-1 combines with J gene TRBJ2-7; D is unresolved. Trimming shortened V by 0 bases and J by 2 bases, and 11 bases separated the two germline ends. The CDR3 spans 14 residues. CDR1 is DFQATT, CDR2 SNEGSKA, per germline (reference sequence). In DNA, the CDR3 is TGCAGTGCTAGAGATCCGAATAGAGCCTACGAGCAGTACTTC. This gives the protein CSARDPNRAYEQYF.

The V and J genes are TRBV7-3 and TRBJ2-1; 7 nucleotides match TRBD1. J was trimmed by 5 bases and V by 1 base; bases with no gene match: 2. Germline V lookup: CDR1 SGHTA, CDR2 FQGTGA. CDR3 length: 14 amino acids. The CDR3 here is CASSLNRGHNEQFF. CDR3 nucleotide sequence: TGTGCCAGCAGCTTAAACAGGGGTCACAATGAGCAGTTCTTC.

This clonotype has more than one count but fewer than ten. The chain is built from TRBV20-1 and TRBJ2-5; TRBD1 matches 9 bases. This CDR3 has 16 amino acids. V lost 1 base to trimming and J lost 1 base; unmatched junction nucleotides: 7. Germline V lookup: CDR1 DFQATT, CDR2 SNEGSKA (reference sequence). The CDR3 DNA is TGCAGTGCTAGAGCCGGGACAGGGAAGTTCCAAGAGACCCAGTACTTC. Translation: CSARAGTGKFQETQYF.

V is TRBV5-1 and J is TRBJ1-6, with unresolved D. The CDR3 has 14 amino acids. V dropped 5 bases and J dropped 5 bases, with 11 bases sitting between them. Germline V gene data show CDR1 as SGHRS and CDR2 as YFSETQ. The CDR3 region is CASRVEYDNSPLHF. DNA for the CDR3: TGCGCCAGCAGGGTGGAATACGATAATTCACCCCTCCACTTT.